This T cell receptor beta chain derives from a study of shared clonotypes between healthy human individuals. About the research overall: Donors, aged 18 to 49, were a couple of women and a few men.

This clone was counted a few times. Its antigen is unknown. Whole-study findings and limits: Lower generation probabilities were found for non-shared clonotypes than for those shared by all four donors. The study sampled only blood, and tissue repertoires likely differ.

Germline V gene data show CDR1 as LNHDA and CDR2 as SQIVND (reference sequence). Deletions cut 5 bases from V and 3 bases from J, with 20 bases between. The CDR3 consists of 17 residues. It was 150 to 250 ng DNA, about 30,000 T cell genomes, that sorted-subset replicate PCRs used. TCRdb's copy holds only in-frame clones and misses some; the assay was immunoSEQ multiplex PCR. The sample has some 1,100,000 clones, around 78% seen once. What was sequenced was memory CD4+ T cells from PBMCs. Subset indicated: CD45RA-negative fraction. This chain uses TRBV19 with TRBJ1-5; tentatively, D is TRBD1 (5 bases). This receptor was obtained from a man aged 18 to 29 in good health. Some clones in this sample may be carry-over from other donors' samples. The CDR3 loop is CASSLPPDNYFNQPQHF. The CDR3 DNA sequence: TGTGCCAGTAGTCTCCCTCCGGACAACTATTTCAATCAGCCCCAGCATTTT.